Following are 15 T cell receptor beta chains from one sample sequenced in a study of control samples from healthy donors and cancer patients. Clones were read by immunoSEQ multiplex PCR, and TCRdb kept only the in-frame ones, dropping some. The profile shows about 150,000 clones, approximately 96% of them singletons. The sample comprised blood. The origin of the receptors is a middle-aged man in good health.

Comments on this clone: Other DNA sequences in the sample encode the same CDR3. The rearrangement links TRBV7-2 to TRBJ2-7, with D unclear. Trimming took 0 bases from V and 3 from J, leaving 3 bases between them. From germline, CDR1 is SGHTA and CDR2 FQGNSA. The CDR3 has 12 amino acids. The CDR3 nucleotides read TGTGCCAGCAGCTTAGCTCACTACGAGCAGTACTTC. It specifies CASSLAHYEQYF. The entire variable domain, with the rest obtained from reference TRBV7-2 and TRBJ2-7, is as follows: GAGVSQSPSNKVTEKGKDVELRCDPISGHTALYWYRQSLGQGLEFLIYFQGNSAPDKSGLPSDRFSAERTGGSVSTLTIQRTQQEDSAVYLCASSLAHYEQYFGPGTRLTVT.

This clone was recorded once. The V call is TRBV2, the J call TRBJ2-3; 13 bases line up with TRBD2. From germline, CDR1 is SNHLY and CDR2 FYNNEI. The CDR3 runs 15 residues. V was clipped by 7 bases and J by 5 bases; unmatched bases: 6. CDR3 in amino acids: CASKGTSGVLDTQYF. In DNA, the CDR3 is TGTGCCAGCAAGGGGACTAGCGGGGTCTTAGATACGCAGTATTTT.

A few counts support this clone. V gene TRBV7-9 combines with J gene TRBJ1-1; a possible D gene is TRBD1 (5 bases). The V gene lost 1 base and the J gene lost 4 bases, with 10 bases spanning the gap. This CDR3 comprises 14 residues. CDR1 is SEHNR and CDR2 is FQNEAQ in the germline V gene (reference sequence). CDR3 DNA sequence: TGTGCCAGCAGCTTAGGGGACCTCGGCACTGAAGCTTTCTTT. Translation gives CASSLGDLGTEAFF.

J is TRBJ1-1 and V is TRBV28, with 9 bases aligning to TRBD1. V trimming: 5 bases; J trimming: 5 bases; junction bases outside the gene matches: 6. Germline V gene sequence: CDR1 MDHEN, CDR2 SYDVKM. The CDR3 extends over 14 amino acids. The CDR3 DNA follows: TGTGCCAGCAGTCTAAACAGGGGGCGAACTGAAGCTTTCTTT. Translated, it gives CASSLNRGRTEAFF.

The rearrangement joins TRBV10-2 to TRBJ2-3; D possibly corresponds to TRBD1 (6 bases). CDR1 and CDR2 from the germline V gene are WSHSY and SAAADI. The ends were cut back, 8 bases at V and 6 bases at J, with 18 bases in the middle. This CDR3 contains 14 residues. The CDR3 reads CASGDTSPTDTQYF. DNA for the CDR3: TGCGCCAGCGGGGACACCTCACCGACGGATACGCAGTATTTT.

The genes are TRBV6-6 and TRBJ1-6; TRBD1 matches at 10 bases. The CDR3 is 16 residues long. In germline, CDR1 is MNHNY, CDR2 SVGAGI (reference sequence). The J segment lost 10 bases and the V segment lost 2 bases, leaving 8 bases of the junction unmatched. For the CDR3, the DNA is TGTGCCAGCAGTTACCCTCGGGACAGGGGCCGGTCACCCCTCCACTTT. This sequence encodes CASSYPRDRGRSPLHF.

In this sample, this clone turned up a few times. At one end, the junction sequence differs from germline, possibly due to a read error. The V call is TRBV2, the J call TRBJ1-2; D might be TRBD1 (6 bases). The germline gives CDR1 SNHLY, CDR2 FYNNEI. The CDR3 is made up of 12 amino acids. In DNA form, the CDR3 reads TGTGCCAGCAGTGTCACCTCCAACCGGGGGCTCTTC. Protein: CASSVTSNRGLF.

V usage is TRBV3-1 (or the pseudogene TRBV3-2) and J usage is TRBJ2-5; D is unclear. CDR1 and CDR2 from the germline V gene are LGHDT and YNNKEL (reference sequence). The CDR3 is 14 residues long. The V and J ends lost 0 bases and 2 bases respectively, with 7 bases between them. The CDR3 spells CASSQDSGQETQYF. The CDR3, as DNA: TGTGCCAGCAGCCAAGATTCCGGGCAAGAGACCCAGTACTTC.

This clone was seen only once. V gene TRBV18 combines with J gene TRBJ1-1; D perhaps matches TRBD1 (5 bases). The CDR3 runs 13 residues. The V end was cut by 6 bases, the J end by 3 bases, with 11 bases between. CDR1 KGHSH and CDR2 LQKENI come from the germline V gene. This chain's CDR3 is CASSPREDTEAFF. The CDR3 DNA reads as TGTGCCAGCTCTCCCAGGGAGGACACTGAAGCTTTCTTT.

This clone has only one observation. This chain uses TRBV5-1 with TRBJ2-7; TRBD2 aligns across 8 bases. The CDR3 is made up of 15 amino acids. CDR1 and CDR2 (germline): SGHRS, YFSETQ. J was trimmed by 2 bases and V by 0 bases; bases with no gene match: 4. The CDR3 DNA reads TGCGCCAGCAGCTTGGGAGTAGCGGGGACCTACGAGCAGTACTTC. Translated: CASSLGVAGTYEQYF.

The chain combines TRBV19 with TRBJ1-1; weak D call: TRBD1 (5 bases). CDR1 is LNHDA, CDR2 SQIVND, per germline (reference sequence). The CDR3 contains 14 residues. V lost 4 bases, J lost 5 bases, and 14 bases lay in between. The CDR3, as DNA: TGTGCCAGTAGTAGAAAGGGGTCGGGTACTGAAGCTTTCTTT. Translated: CASSRKGSGTEAFF.

The chain joins TRBV6-5 to TRBJ1-2, with TRBD1 as a possible D gene (6 bases). From germline, CDR1 is MNHEY and CDR2 SVGAGI. V was cut by 6 bases and J by 4 bases, with 12 bases left in between. The CDR3 sequence is 13 residues long. In nucleotides, the CDR3 is TGTGCCAGCAGCAAGGGGGACCTCTATGGCTACACCTTC. This sequence encodes CASSKGDLYGYTF.

The V call is TRBV5-1, the J call TRBJ1-2; D unclear. V was trimmed by 0 bases and J by 0 bases, leaving 12 bases between them. Looked up from germline, CDR1 is SGHRS and CDR2 is YFSETQ. The CDR3 extends over 16 amino acids. The CDR3 DNA sequence: TGCGCCAGCAGCTTGGGCAGCCCAGTCTCTAACTATGGCTACACCTTC. This codes for CASSLGSPVSNYGYTF. The complete variable domain, with remaining parts taken from reference TRBV5-1 and TRBJ1-2, reads KAGVTQTPRYLIKTRGQQVTLSCSPISGHRSVSWYQQTPGQGLQFLFEYFSETQRNKGNFPGRFSGRQFSNSRSEMNVSTLELGDSALYLCASSLGSPVSNYGYTFGSGTRLTVV.

In the case of this clone: The junction does not match germline at one end; this may be a read error. This rearrangement joins TRBV2 to TRBJ1-1; 7 nucleotides agree with TRBD1. The CDR3 spans 14 residues. In germline, CDR1 is SNHLY, CDR2 FYNNEI. The CDR3 coding sequence is TGTGCCAGCAGTCAACAAGGGACAGTTACTTTCTGGGTCTTT. It is translated as CASSQQGTVTFWVF.

The chain is built from TRBV6-4 and TRBJ1-1, with TRBD1 matching 11 bases. Per the germline V gene, CDR1 is MRHNA and CDR2 is SNTAGT. The CDR3 spans 14 residues. Trimming removed 6 bases from V and 4 bases from J; junction bases left unmatched: 4. The CDR3 region is CASSRDRGITEAFF. CDR3 DNA: TGTGCCAGCAGCCGGGACAGGGGGATCACTGAAGCTTTCTTT.